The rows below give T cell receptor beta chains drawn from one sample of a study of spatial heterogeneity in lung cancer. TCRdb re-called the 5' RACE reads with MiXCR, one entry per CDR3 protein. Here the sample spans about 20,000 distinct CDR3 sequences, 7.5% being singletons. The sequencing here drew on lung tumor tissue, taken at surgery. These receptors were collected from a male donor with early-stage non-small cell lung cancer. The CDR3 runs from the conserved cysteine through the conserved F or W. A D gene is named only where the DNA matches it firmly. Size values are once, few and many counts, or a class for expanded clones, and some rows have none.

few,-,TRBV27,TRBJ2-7,CASSSGSSYEQYF,TGTGCCAGCAGTTCTGGGTCATCCTACGAGCAGTACTTC
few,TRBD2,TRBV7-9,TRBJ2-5,CASSLVAGVETQYF,TGTGCCAGCAGCTTAGTTGCGGGGGTGGAGACCCAGTACTTC
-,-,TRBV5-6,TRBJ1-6,CASSSGEGRYNSPLHF,TGTGCCAGCAGCTCCGGGGAGGGGCGATATAATTCACCCCTCCACTTT
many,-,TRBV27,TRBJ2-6,CASSSLRGVGANVLTF,TGTGCCAGCAGTTCACTCAGGGGGGTTGGGGCCAACGTCCTGACTTTC
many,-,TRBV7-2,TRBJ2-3,CASSPGRGLGADTQYF,TGTGCCAGCAGCCCGGGGCGGGGTCTGGGTGCAGATACGCAGTATTTT
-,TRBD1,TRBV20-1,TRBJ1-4,CSAPRQGGEKLFF,TGCAGTGCTCCCAGACAGGGGGGTGAAAAACTGTTTTTT
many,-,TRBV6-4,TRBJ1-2,CASSDGSGTPGYGYTF,TGTGCCAGCAGTGACGGTTCCGGGACTCCGGGCTATGGCTACACCTTC
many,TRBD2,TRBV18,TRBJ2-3,CASSPTSGRFPSTDTQYF,TGTGCCAGCTCACCGACTAGCGGTCGTTTTCCTAGCACAGATACGCAGTATTTT
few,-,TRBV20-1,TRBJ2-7,CSPLRGYEQYF,TGCAGTCCCCTCAGGGGCTACGAGCAGTACTTC
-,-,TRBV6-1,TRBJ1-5,CASSPGTGYCQPQHF,TGTGCCAGCAGTCCCGGGACGGGGTACTGTCAGCCCCAGCATTTT
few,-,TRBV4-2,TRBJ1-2,CASSQEPGDYGYTF,TGTGCCAGCAGCCAAGAGCCAGGGGACTATGGCTACACCTTC
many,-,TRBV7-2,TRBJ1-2,CASSLRDGDGYTF,TGTGCCAGCAGCTTACGAGACGGGGACGGCTACACCTTC
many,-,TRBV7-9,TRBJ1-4,CASSSPSGFDEKLFF,TGTGCCAGCAGCAGCCCGTCAGGGTTCGATGAAAAACTGTTTTTT
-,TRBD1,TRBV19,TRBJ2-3,CASSRQGVSTDTQYF,TGTGCCAGTAGTCGACAGGGGGTGAGCACAGATACGCAGTATTTT
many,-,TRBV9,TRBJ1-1,CASSAQRNTEAFF,TGTGCCAGCAGCGCACAGAGGAACACTGAAGCTTTCTTT
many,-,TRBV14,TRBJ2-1,CASGQAMEQFF,TGTGCCAGCGGTCAGGCGATGGAGCAGTTCTTC
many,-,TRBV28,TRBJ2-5,CASSLGGFGVRNF,TGTGCCAGCAGTTTGGGTGGATTCGGGGTTAGGAACTTC
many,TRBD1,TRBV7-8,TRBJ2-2,CASGGQGWTGELFF,TGTGCCAGCGGCGGACAGGGCTGGACCGGGGAGCTGTTTTTT
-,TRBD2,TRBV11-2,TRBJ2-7,CASSLASGGTEQYF,TGTGCCAGCAGCTTAGCCAGCGGGGGGACCGAGCAGTACTTC
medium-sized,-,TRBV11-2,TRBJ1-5,CASSYGLVEPQHF,TGTGCCAGCAGCTACGGACTGGTTGAGCCCCAGCATTTT
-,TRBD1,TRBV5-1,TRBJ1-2,CASSPKGTGSGGYGYTF,TGCGCCAGCAGCCCAAAAGGGACAGGGAGTGGGGGCTATGGCTACACCTTC
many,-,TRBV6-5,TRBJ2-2,CASSYLGRGGTGELFF,TGTGCCAGCAGTTACTTGGGCAGGGGAGGTACCGGGGAGCTGTTTTTT
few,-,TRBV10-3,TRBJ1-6,CAIRPGATSNSPLNF,TGTGCCATCCGGCCAGGGGCTACCTCTAATTCACCCCTCAACTTT
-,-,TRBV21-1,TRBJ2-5,CASSKRGGRDYQETQYF,TGTGCCAGCAGCAAAAGGGGTGGTAGGGACTACCAAGAGACCCAGTACTTC
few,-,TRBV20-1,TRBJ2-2,CSAREVGKGTGELFF,TGCAGTGCTAGGGAGGTCGGGAAGGGAACCGGGGAGCTGTTTTTT
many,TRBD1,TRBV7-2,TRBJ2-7,CASSSQGAGEQYF,TGTGCCAGCAGCTCACAGGGGGCAGGGGAGCAGTACTTC